This T cell receptor beta chain came from a study of cytomegalovirus exposure and HLA in healthy donors. The method was immunoSEQ multiplex PCR; TCRdb's version includes in-frame clones alone and lacks a portion of them. The sample shows 50,000 to 80,000 clones, roughly 94% of them seen only once. The germline gives CDR1 MNHEY, CDR2 SMNVEV (reference sequence). The CDR3 covers 15 residues. V lost 9 bases, J lost 3 bases, and 18 bases lay in between. This clonotype was obtained from a woman in her late teens or twenties in good health and CMV-seropositive. The specimen sequenced was PBMCs. This chain uses TRBV27 with TRBJ2-1, with D perhaps TRBD2 (6 bases). This CDR3 is CASTLRGTFYNEQFF. CDR3 nucleotide sequence: TGTGCCAGTACCTTACGGGGGACCTTCTACAATGAGCAGTTCTTC.